These 29 T cell receptor beta chains originate from one sample sequenced in a study of regulatory T cells in long-lasting Graves disease (dated by TCRdb to the early 2020s). The time point label corresponds to: newly diagnosed GD, antithyroid drugs for less than 3 months. RNA was extracted from PBMCs in TRIzol for both TCR sequencing and RNA sequencing. To prepare the library, multiplex PCR was applied. Instrument on record: Illumina HiSeq 4000. CDR3 regions were amplified by Arm-PCR with iRepertoire HTBI primers to construct TCR beta libraries. TCRdb itself trimmed the public reads at Q25 with fastp, ran MiXCR and retained productive beta chains. For every CDR3 protein sequence, its rows merge into one entry that carries the most common genes and DNA. The sample table records approximately 400,000 distinct CDR3 sequences; roughly 12% of these occur just once. The leading ten clones occupy over 15% of the sample.

This sample also belongs to another study, concerning T cells in Graves' hyperthyroidism and ophthalmopathy.

Sequenced material: peripheral blood mononuclear cells (PBMCs), taken at new diagnosis, from a patient treated with antithyroid drugs. The receptor source for this set is a woman younger than 35 with Graves disease. Donor details come from another sample of the same person, matched by shared clones.

V and J are TRBV27 and TRBJ2-1; D tentatively fits TRBD1 or TRBD2 (5 bases each). V lost 6 bases to trimming and J lost 6 bases, with 18 bases between them. The CDR3 has 15 amino acids. Germline CDR1 MNHEY, CDR2 SMNVEV (reference sequence). The CDR3 coding sequence is TGTGCCAGCAGCTCCGGGACCGAAGGAATCAATGAGCAGTTCTTC. The encoded protein is CASSSGTEGINEQFF.

This clonotype has at least ten counts. The V call is TRBV19, the J call TRBJ1-1; D remains ambiguous. CDR1 and CDR2 (germline): LNHDA, SQIVND (reference sequence). V was clipped by 0 bases and J by 4 bases, with 12 bases between them. There are 15 residues in the CDR3. The CDR3 loop is CASSIEAARGTEAFF. CDR3 sequence (DNA): TGTGCCAGTAGTATAGAGGCGGCTCGAGGCACTGAAGCTTTCTTT.

This clonotype has a count of ten or more. Given a much more abundant clone one base away, this may be a read error. Here the CDR3 reads CASLTPATMNTEVFF. CDR3 coding DNA: TGTGCCAGCCTCACACCGGCGACAATGAACACTGAAGTTTTCTTT. The chain uses TRBV2 and TRBJ1-1; D call uncertain. CDR1 is SNHLY, CDR2 FYNNEI, per germline. This CDR3 region has 15 residues.

This clonotype was found a few times. The CDR3 DNA sequence: TGTGCCAGCAGTAAAAAAGCGGGAGGGCTTTACAATGAGCAGTTCTTC. Amino acids: CASSKKAGGLYNEQFF. The J gene is TRBJ2-1, the V gene TRBV6-1; 10 bases agree with TRBD2. V lost 5 bases, J lost 4 bases, and 8 bases stayed unmatched. The CDR3 length is 16 residues. Germline lookup yields CDR1 MNHNS and CDR2 SASEGT.

The chain recombines TRBV6-1 with TRBJ1-1, with a possible D match to TRBD1 (6 bases). Germline CDR1 MNHNS, CDR2 SASEGT. The length of the CDR3 is 15 residues. Trimming removed 7 bases at V and 4 bases at J, with 19 bases between. DNA of the CDR3: TGTGCCAGCACCGCAGGGGATGGTGCTGGCACTGAAGCTTTCTTT. As protein: CASTAGDGAGTEAFF.

There are many counts of this clonotype. The genes are TRBV20-1 and TRBJ2-5; maybe TRBD2 (6 bases). The CDR3 covers 15 residues. Germline V gene data show CDR1 as DFQATT and CDR2 as SNEGSKA (reference sequence). V was trimmed by 0 bases and J by 7 bases, leaving 18 bases between them. This chain's CDR3 is CSARDLGTSSWTQYF. DNA of the CDR3: TGCAGTGCTAGAGATCTGGGTACTAGCTCATGGACCCAGTACTTC.

This clonotype turned up a few times. This clone may be a read error of a much larger clone one base away. The rearrangement joins TRBV28 to TRBJ2-3, with 9 nucleotides matching TRBD2. Germline V lookup: CDR1 MDHEN, CDR2 SYDVKM. The CDR3 covers 16 residues. CDR3 DNA sequence: TGTGCCAGCAGTTCCATACTAGCGGGTGTCACAGATGCGCAGTATTTT. Amino acids: CASSSILAGVTDAQYF.

Points on this clonotype: This likely stems from a read error, as it lies one base from a far larger clone. The rearrangement uses TRBV27 and TRBJ2-4, with a tentative D call TRBD1 (5 bases). Deletions cut 3 bases from V and 13 bases from J, with 25 bases between. Per germline, CDR1 MNHEY and CDR2 SMNVEV (reference sequence). This CDR3 region has 16 residues. CDR3 nucleotides: TGTGCCAGCAGTTTGACGTCAGGGTCTCTCTCCGATGAGCAGTACTTC. Translated, it gives CASSLTSGSLSDEQYF.

This clonotype was seen at least ten times. V usage is TRBV12-3 or TRBV12-4 and J usage is TRBJ1-2; TRBD1 matches 9 bases. The CDR3 runs 17 residues. The junction had 9 bases not matched to a gene; V was cut back by 3 bases and J by 1 base. This CDR3 is CASSLDRGGGFNYGYTF. The CDR3 DNA reads TGTGCCAGCAGTTTGGACAGGGGCGGGGGGTTTAACTATGGCTACACCTTC.

This clonotype was observed at least ten times. This chain joins TRBV2 and TRBJ1-2, with D unresolved. V lost 11 bases, J lost 0 bases, and 7 bases lay in between. The CDR3 has 11 amino acids. From germline, CDR1 is SNHLY and CDR2 FYNNEI. This chain's CDR3 is CARLANYGYTF. The DNA for the CDR3 is TGTGCCCGTCTAGCTAACTATGGCTACACCTTC.

This clonotype showed up just a few times. V gene TRBV20-1 combines with J gene TRBJ2-4, with 7 bases that match TRBD2. The trim removed 4 bases at V and 7 bases at J, leaving 7 bases unmatched. The CDR3 consists of 13 residues. Germline V gene lookup returns CDR1 DFQATT and CDR2 SNEGSKA (reference sequence). The CDR3 sequence is CSATLGGRNIQYF. The CDR3 DNA is TGCAGTGCTACCCTGGGGGGGAGGAACATTCAGTACTTC.

As regards this clonotype: A far larger clone is one base from this, pointing to a likely read error. The chain is built from TRBV20-1 and TRBJ2-1, with a tentative D call TRBD1 (6 bases). CDR3 size: 14 residues. V lost 3 bases, J lost 10 bases, and 19 bases lay in between. The V gene's germline CDR1 is DFQATT and CDR2 SNEGSKA (reference sequence). CDR3 loop: CSASFEGRGYEQFF. In nucleotides, the CDR3 is TGCAGTGCTAGTTTTGAGGGCAGGGGCTACGAGCAGTTCTTC.

The chain uses TRBV6-1 and TRBJ1-2, with D hard to call. The germline V gene encodes CDR1 MNHNS and CDR2 SASEGT. With 1 base removed from V and 1 base from J, the gap between germline ends came to 7 bases. The CDR3 extends over 14 amino acids. The CDR3 protein is CASSEVRINYGYTF. The CDR3 bases are TGTGCCAGCAGTGAAGTCAGGATTAACTATGGCTACACCTTC.

This clonotype was counted a few times. The rearrangement uses TRBV15 and TRBJ2-1, with 9 bases matching TRBD2. The end of the DNA is better explained by TRBJ2-5, so the J call may be wrong. The CDR3 is made up of 15 amino acids. CDR1 LNHNV and CDR2 YYDKDF come from the germline V gene (reference sequence). For the CDR3, the DNA is TGTGCCACCAGCCCCTTAGCTAGCGGGGCGGAGGCCCAGTACTTC. As protein: CATSPLASGAEAQYF.

This clonotype was seen repeatedly, ten times or more. The CDR3 DNA reads as TGCAGTGCTAGAGAGGGGGACAGGGTTTATCAGCCCCAGCATTTT. Its translation is CSAREGDRVYQPQHF. The rearrangement joins TRBV20-1 to TRBJ1-5; TRBD1 matches 9 bases. V lost 0 bases to trimming and J lost 5 bases; unmatched junction nucleotides: 5. CDR1 is DFQATT and CDR2 is SNEGSKA in the germline V gene (reference sequence). CDR3 length: 15 residues.

This clonotype was counted many times. The V and J genes are TRBV28 and TRBJ2-1, with a possible D match to TRBD2 (5 bases). Germline loops: CDR1 MDHEN, CDR2 SYDVKM. The CDR3 covers 18 residues. Trimming stripped 6 bases from V and 4 bases from J, with 25 bases between. In DNA, the CDR3 is TGTGCCAGCAGCCAGAATGCCCTCCGAGGGTCCTCTTACAATGAGCAGTTCTTC. It is translated as CASSQNALRGSSYNEQFF. Full variable domain (remainder filled in from reference TRBV28 and TRBJ2-1): DVKVTQSSRYLVKRTGEKVFLECVQDMDHENMFWYRQDPGLGLRLIYFSYDVKMKEKGDIPEGYSVSREKKERFSLILESASTNQTSMYLCASSQNALRGSSYNEQFFGPGTRLTVL.

J is TRBJ2-1 and V is TRBV18, with D tentatively TRBD2 (6 bases). The CDR3 is made up of 15 amino acids. CDR1 and CDR2 (germline): KGHSH, LQKENI. Trimming removed 4 bases at V and 6 bases at J, with 16 bases between. The CDR3: CASSLDYLQGNEQFF. CDR3 sequence (DNA): TGTGCCAGCTCACTGGACTATCTCCAGGGCAATGAGCAGTTCTTC.

This clonotype was recorded a few times. J is TRBJ2-3 and V is TRBV7-2; D not certain. V was pared by 7 bases and J by 6 bases, with 11 bases between. CDR3 size: 12 residues. Per germline, CDR1 SGHTA and CDR2 FQGNSA. CDR3 sequence (DNA): TGTGCCAGCAACCCCAAAAGGGATACGCAGTATTTT. Its protein is CASNPKRDTQYF.

This clonotype showed up many times. The chain is built from TRBV2 and TRBJ2-1; D not certain. The CDR3 loop spans 12 amino acids. The germline V gene has CDR1 SNHLY and CDR2 FYNNEI. The V end was cut by 0 bases, the J end by 12 bases, with 9 bases between. The CDR3 reads CASSEAARRQFF. DNA of the CDR3: TGTGCCAGCAGTGAAGCGGCCCGTCGGCAGTTCTTC.

This clonotype showed up many times. The chain has TRBV7-2 and TRBJ1-1, with D perhaps TRBD1 (5 bases). Germline CDR1 reads SGHTA; CDR2 reads FQGNSA. The CDR3 is made up of 14 amino acids. With 2 bases removed from V and 7 bases from J, the gap between germline ends came to 14 bases. The CDR3 spells CASSLPGTGSEAFF. DNA of the CDR3: TGTGCCAGCAGCTTACCGGGGACGGGCAGTGAAGCTTTCTTT.

This clonotype was observed at least ten times. The CDR3 loop is CSARAFSGEPYEQYF. In DNA form, the CDR3 reads TGCAGTGCTAGAGCTTTTTCGGGAGAGCCTTACGAGCAGTACTTC. The chain joins TRBV20-1 to TRBJ2-7; maybe TRBD2 (6 bases). Trimming removed 1 base from V and 4 bases from J, with 17 bases in between. Germline V CDR1 and CDR2: DFQATT, SNEGSKA (reference sequence). This CDR3 is built from 15 residues.

This clonotype was detected many times. V and J are TRBV4-3 and TRBJ2-5; 9 nucleotides align to TRBD1. Germline V CDR1 and CDR2: LGHNA, YSLEER. J gave up 5 bases and V 0 bases, and 10 bases lay outside the gene matches. CDR3 length: 17 amino acids. CDR3 DNA: TGCGCCAGCAGCCAAGATGCCGGGACAGGGTTTGTGGAGACCCAGTACTTC. Translated, it gives CASSQDAGTGFVETQYF.

In its sample, this clonotype was seen many times. The CDR3 spells CASSLLQGEKLFF. Here the CDR3 DNA reads TGTGCCAGCAGCTTATTACAGGGAGAAAAACTGTTTTTT. The genes are TRBV7-2 and TRBJ1-4; D is perhaps TRBD1 (6 bases). V lost 2 bases and J 8 bases, leaving 9 bases between the germline ends. This CDR3 spans 13 amino acids. Per germline, CDR1 SGHTA and CDR2 FQGNSA.

This clonotype was counted at least ten times. The gene calls are TRBV6-2 or TRBV6-3 and TRBJ1-1; no clear D gene. The V end lost 0 bases, the J end lost 6 bases, and 8 bases lay between the germline ends. This CDR3 has 13 amino acids. Germline CDR1 reads MNHEY; CDR2 reads SVGEGT. The CDR3 loop reads CASSYSPRAEAFF. CDR3 bases: TGTGCCAGCAGTTACTCCCCGAGGGCTGAAGCTTTCTTT.

The table lists this clonotype with a count of one. A much larger clone sits a single nucleotide away, making a read error possible. The chain has TRBV10-3 and TRBJ1-1, with D tentatively TRBD1 (6 bases). The CDR3 is 16 amino acids. Germline assignment: CDR1 ENHRY and CDR2 SYGVKD. The CDR3 DNA follows: TGTGCCATCAGGGCCCCCATCAACGGAGGGGACACTGAAGCTTCCTTT. Its protein product is CAIRAPINGGDTEASF.

This clonotype was seen only a few times. This may stem from a read error, because a much larger clone lies one nucleotide away. The chain recombines TRBV6-5 with TRBJ1-1; no firm D call. CDR3 length equals 17 residues. Germline loops: CDR1 MNHEY, CDR2 SVGAGI. The DNA of the CDR3 is TGTGCCAGCAGTTATGGTCGGGCGGGGAGTTCGGGAGCTGAAGCTCTCTTT. Amino acids: CASSYGRAGSSGAEALF.

This clonotype occurred many times. The J gene is TRBJ1-2, the V gene TRBV20-1; perhaps TRBD1 as D (5 bases). The CDR3 has 14 amino acids. Looked up from germline, CDR1 is DFQATT and CDR2 is SNEGSKA (reference sequence). Trimming cost V 6 bases and J 8 bases, with 22 bases left between them. CDR3 protein: CSAIRGTAIRGYTF. As DNA, the CDR3 is TGCAGTGCCATAAGGGGCACCGCTATTAGAGGCTACACCTTC.

This clonotype appeared a few times. The chain combines TRBV29-1 with TRBJ2-1, with D unresolved. This CDR3 spans 12 amino acids. Germline V gene sequence: CDR1 SQVTM, CDR2 ANQGSEA. The V and J ends lost 4 bases and 7 bases respectively, with 11 bases between them. The CDR3 loop reads CSVGGRRNEQFF. The CDR3, as DNA: TGCAGCGTTGGTGGCAGAAGGAATGAGCAGTTCTTC.

The chain carries TRBV4-1 and TRBJ2-7; TRBD2 matches 11 bases. Germline V gene lookup returns CDR1 MGHRA and CDR2 YSYEKL. The CDR3 runs 16 residues. J gave up 8 bases and V 1 base, and 10 bases lay outside the gene matches. DNA for the CDR3: TGCGCCAGCAGCCAAGTCTCGGTGACTAGCGGGACGAAGCAGTACTTC. It translates to CASSQVSVTSGTKQYF.